Only a few counts were recorded for the clone carrying this T cell receptor beta chain. Its antigen is undetermined. The CDR3 contains 12 residues. V was shortened by 5 bases and J by 14 bases, with 18 bases between the two germline ends. One entry per CDR3 protein, called by TCRdb with MiXCR from the reads. In the table there are 360,000 or so distinct CDR3 sequences, 34% of which are singletons. This specimen comes from a study of T cell repertoires in cytomegalovirus infection. Study-wide context: Recently described HLA-C-restricted plus well-studied HLA-B-restricted CMV epitopes were used. Public TCR beta signatures marked donors with CMV infection and the matching HLA. The study, taken as a whole, reports: Individuals carrying CMV plus the relevant HLA were identified by cumulative frequency of public TCR beta families. In two of eight donors, the top clonotype was HLA-C-restricted CMV-specific.

The input for sequencing was cultured PBMCs, taken from culture after CMV antigen stimulation. The chain couples TRBV12-3 or TRBV12-4 to TRBJ1-1, with D possibly matching TRBD1 (5 bases). The receptor was derived from a human donor in good health (CMV status not recorded). Some clones in this sample may be carry-over from other donors' samples. The CDR3, as DNA: TGTGCCAGCAGTCCCTTGGGTCGCAGGGTGTTCTTT. Protein: CASSPLGRRVFF.